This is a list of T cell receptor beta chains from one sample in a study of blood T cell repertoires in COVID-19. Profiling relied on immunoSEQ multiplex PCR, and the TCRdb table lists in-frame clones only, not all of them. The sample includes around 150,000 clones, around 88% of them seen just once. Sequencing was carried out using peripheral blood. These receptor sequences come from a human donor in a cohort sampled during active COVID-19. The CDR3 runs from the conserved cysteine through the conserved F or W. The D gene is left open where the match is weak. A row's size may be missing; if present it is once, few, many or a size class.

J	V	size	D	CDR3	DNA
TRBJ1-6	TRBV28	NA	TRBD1	CASSLSGGTGNSPLHF	TGTGCCAGCAGTTTAAGTGGGGGGACAGGTAATTCACCCCTCCACTTT
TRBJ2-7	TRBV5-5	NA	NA	CASSRTAYEQYF	TGTGCCAGCAGCCGGACAGCCTACGAGCAGTACTTC
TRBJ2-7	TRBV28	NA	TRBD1	CASTIRGTLYEQYF	TGTGCCAGCACCATCAGGGGGACCCTATACGAGCAGTACTTC
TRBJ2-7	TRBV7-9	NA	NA	CASSPRTQPYEQYF	TGTGCCAGCAGCCCCCGGACTCAACCCTACGAGCAGTACTTC
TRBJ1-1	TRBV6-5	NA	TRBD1	CASSYSEGALNTEAFF	TGTGCCAGCAGTTACTCGGAGGGGGCTCTGAACACTGAAGCTTTCTTT
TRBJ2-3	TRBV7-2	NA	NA	CASSLAGGPGTDTQYF	TGTGCCAGCAGCTTAGCGGGGGGGCCTGGCACAGATACGCAGTATTTT
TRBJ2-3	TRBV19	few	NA	CASSSGTTDTQYF	TGTGCCAGTAGTAGCGGGACCACAGATACGCAGTATTTT
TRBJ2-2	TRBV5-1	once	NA	CASSHRASGLANTGELFF	TGCGCCAGCAGCCATCGGGCCTCGGGGTTGGCGAACACCGGGGAGCTGTTTTTT
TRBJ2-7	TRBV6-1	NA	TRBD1	CASSETRQGTGEQYF	TGTGCCAGCAGTGAAACGAGACAGGGGACCGGCGAGCAGTACTTC
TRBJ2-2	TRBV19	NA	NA	CASRTNINTGELFF	TGTGCCAGTAGGACAAACATTAACACCGGGGAGCTGTTTTTT
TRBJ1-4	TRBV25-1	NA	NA	CASSEWGGTEKLFF	TGTGCCAGCAGTGAATGGGGGGGCACTGAAAAACTGTTTTTT
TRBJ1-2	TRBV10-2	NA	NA	CASRGTGIIGYTF	TGCGCCAGCAGGGGAACAGGGATCATAGGCTACACCTTC
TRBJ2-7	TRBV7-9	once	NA	CASSLAPTSSYEQYF	TGTGCCAGCAGCTTAGCTCCCACGAGCTCCTACGAGCAGTACTTC
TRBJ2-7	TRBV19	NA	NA	CASGDTYEQYF	TGTGCCAGCGGGGATACCTACGAGCAGTACTTC
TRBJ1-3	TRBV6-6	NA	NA	CASSPGTPGNTIYF	TGTGCCAGCAGTCCCGGGACACCTGGAAACACCATATATTTT
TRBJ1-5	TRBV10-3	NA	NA	CAISESRAARNQPQHF	TGTGCCATCAGTGAGTCGAGGGCAGCCCGCAATCAGCCCCAGCATTTT
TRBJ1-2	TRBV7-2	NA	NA	CASSLVLGVAYGYTF	TGTGCCAGCAGCTTAGTGTTAGGGGTGGCCTATGGCTACACCTTC
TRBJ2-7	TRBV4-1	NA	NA	CASSPRGGTSYEQYF	TGCGCCAGCAGCCCTAGGGGTGGAACCTCCTACGAGCAGTACTTC
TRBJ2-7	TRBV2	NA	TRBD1	CASSEGGQGVPYEQYF	TGTGCCAGCAGTGAAGGGGGACAGGGGGTTCCCTACGAGCAGTACTTC
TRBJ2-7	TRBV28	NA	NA	CASSPLTGRYEQYF	TGTGCCAGCAGTCCCTTGACAGGGAGGTACGAGCAGTACTTC
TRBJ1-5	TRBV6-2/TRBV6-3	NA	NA	CASSYGGPPQHF	TGTGCCAGCAGTTATGGAGGGCCGCCCCAGCATTTT
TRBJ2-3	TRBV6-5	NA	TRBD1	CASSVGQGVVDTQYF	TGTGCCAGCAGCGTGGGACAGGGGGTGGTGGATACGCAGTATTTT
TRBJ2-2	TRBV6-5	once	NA	CASNQMTNTGELFF	TGTGCCAGCAACCAGATGACGAACACCGGGGAGCTGTTTTTT
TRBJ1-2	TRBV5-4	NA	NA	CASSLVGGRGYTF	TGTGCCAGCAGCTTGGTGGGGGGAAGGGGCTACACCTTC
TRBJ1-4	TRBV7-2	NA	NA	CASSLDRSNEKLFF	TGTGCCAGCAGCTTAGACAGGAGTAATGAAAAACTGTTTTTT
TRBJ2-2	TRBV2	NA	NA	CASSDGLSDTGELFF	TGTGCCAGCAGTGATGGTCTGTCGGACACCGGGGAGCTGTTTTTT
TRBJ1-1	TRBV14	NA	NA	CASSQRQVGTEAFF	TGTGCCAGCAGCCAGCGACAGGTAGGGACTGAAGCTTTCTTT
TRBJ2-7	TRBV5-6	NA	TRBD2	CASSRGGGLYEQYF	TGTGCCAGCAGCAGAGGCGGGGGGCTCTACGAGCAGTACTTC
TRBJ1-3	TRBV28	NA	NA	CASSSSFSGNTIYF	TGTGCCAGCAGTTCAAGCTTCTCTGGAAACACCATATATTTT
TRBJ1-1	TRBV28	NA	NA	CASSLLRGINTEAFF	TGTGCCAGCAGTTTATTGAGGGGGATAAACACTGAAGCTTTCTTT
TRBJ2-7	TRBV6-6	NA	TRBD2	CAATTPLGLGSYEQYF	TGTGCCGCAACGACGCCCTTAGGACTAGGCTCCTACGAGCAGTACTTC
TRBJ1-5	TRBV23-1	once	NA	CASSRSTRPYFLYSNQPQHF	TGCGCCAGCAGTCGATCGACAAGGCCCTATTTCCTCTATAGCAATCAGCCCCAGCATTTT
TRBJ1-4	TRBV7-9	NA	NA	CASSSSGVNEKLFF	TGTGCCAGCAGCTCCTCGGGGGTTAATGAAAAACTGTTTTTT
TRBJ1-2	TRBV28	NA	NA	CASSSGTIYGYTF	TGTGCCAGCAGTTCGGGGACAATATATGGCTACACCTTC
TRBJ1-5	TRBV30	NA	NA	CAWSVPGGPQHF	TGTGCCTGGAGTGTACCCGGGGGGCCCCAGCATTTT
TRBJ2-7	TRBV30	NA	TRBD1	CAWSSGTGVGYEQYF	TGTGCCTGGAGCTCCGGGACAGGGGTCGGCTACGAGCAGTACTTC
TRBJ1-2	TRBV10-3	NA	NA	CAISESAGVYGYTF	TGTGCCATCAGTGAGTCGGCAGGGGTCTATGGCTACACCTTC